These 2 T cell receptor beta chains were sequenced from one sample in a study of shared clonotypes between healthy human individuals. Only in-frame clones appear in the TCRdb table, and some are missing; sequencing was by immunoSEQ multiplex PCR. The sample records approximately 620,000 clones, 97% being singletons. The sample was naive CD4+ T cells sorted from blood. Subset: CD45RA+ positively selected. All receptors derive from a woman aged 25 to 45 in good health.

This sequence joins TRBV28 and TRBJ1-5, with D perhaps matching TRBD1 (5 bases). V lost 3 bases and J lost 5, with 11 bases in between. The CDR3 consists of 14 residues. Looked up from germline, CDR1 is MDHEN and CDR2 is SYDVKM. CDR3 coding DNA: TGTGCCAGCAGTTTTGGGGCGCCTGATCAGCCCCAGCATTTT. As protein: CASSFGAPDQPQHF.

V usage is TRBV12-2 and J usage is TRBJ2-1; TRBD2 is the table's D call and was not checked against the DNA. TRBV12-2 represents a pseudogene. CDR3 length equals 16 residues. The CDR3 coding sequence is TGTGCAAGTCGCCCTGTCCCGGGATTAGCTGATAATGAGCAGTTCTTC. Translation: CASRPVPGLADNEQFF.